This TCR beta chain originates from a study of T-cell memory formation after mild COVID-19. Study context: The TCR clusters were mostly specific to one donor.

Ten or more counts support this clonotype. Its antigen is currently unknown. Study-level results: Pre-infection memory already had some responding clones, implying cross-reactive memory joined.

Each CDR3 protein is one row after TCRdb ran MiXCR on the 5' RACE reads. Counted here are around 7,000 distinct CDR3 sequences, 25% to 40% occurring once; the ten biggest clones make up around three fifths. Germline values: CDR1 LNHDA, CDR2 SQIVND (reference sequence). This CDR3 is 15 amino acids long. V shed 5 bases and J shed 2 bases, with 14 bases lying between them. The receptor comes from an adult woman who had mild COVID-19 (a few samples of this study predate the infection). Cell type and time point are not known. Sequenced input: PBMCs or a T cell subset sorted from them (not recorded which). This chain joins TRBV19 and TRBJ2-3; D possibly uses TRBD1 or TRBD2 (5 bases each). The CDR3 loop reads CASSSLGTPTDTQYF. Here the CDR3 DNA reads TGTGCCAGTAGTTCCCTCGGGACCCCCACAGATACGCAGTATTTT. The full variable domain, rest sourced from reference TRBV19 and TRBJ2-3, is DGGITQSPKYLFRKEGQNVTLSCEQNLNHDAMYWYRQDPGQGLRLIYYSQIVNDFQKGDIAEGYSVSREKKESFPLTVTSAQKNPTAFYLCASSSLGTPTDTQYFGPGTRLTVL.